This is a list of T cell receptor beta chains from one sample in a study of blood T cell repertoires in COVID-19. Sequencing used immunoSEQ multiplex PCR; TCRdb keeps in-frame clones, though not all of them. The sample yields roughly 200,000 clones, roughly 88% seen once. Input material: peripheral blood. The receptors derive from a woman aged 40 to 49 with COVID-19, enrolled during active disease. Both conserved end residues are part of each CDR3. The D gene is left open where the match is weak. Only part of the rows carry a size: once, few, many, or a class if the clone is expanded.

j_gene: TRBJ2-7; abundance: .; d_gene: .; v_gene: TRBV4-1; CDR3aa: CASSSLTLYEQYF; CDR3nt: TGCGCCAGCAGCTCCCTAACTTTATACGAGCAGTACTTC
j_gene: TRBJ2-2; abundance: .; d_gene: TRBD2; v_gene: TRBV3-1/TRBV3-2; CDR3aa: CASSQGLGLAGGELFF; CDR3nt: TGTGCCAGCAGCCAAGGTCTAGGACTAGCCGGCGGGGAGCTGTTTTTT
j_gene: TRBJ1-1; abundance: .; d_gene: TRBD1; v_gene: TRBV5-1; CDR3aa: CASTGRGLTQNTEAFF; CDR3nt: TGCGCCAGCACTGGCAGGGGGCTAACCCAGAACACTGAAGCTTTCTTT
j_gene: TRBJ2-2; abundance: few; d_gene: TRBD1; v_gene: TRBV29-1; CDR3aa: CSAMTGGASGELFF; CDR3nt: TGCAGCGCCATGACAGGGGGCGCGTCTGGGGAGCTGTTTTTT
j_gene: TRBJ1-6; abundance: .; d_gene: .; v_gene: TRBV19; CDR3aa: CASSILGTASNSPLHF; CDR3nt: TGTGCCAGTAGTATATTAGGCACAGCCTCAAATTCACCCCTCCACTTT
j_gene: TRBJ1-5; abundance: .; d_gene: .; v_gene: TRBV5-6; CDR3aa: CASSLRPGMRDQPQHF; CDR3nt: TGTGCCAGCAGCTTGAGGCCCGGGATGCGCGATCAGCCCCAGCATTTT
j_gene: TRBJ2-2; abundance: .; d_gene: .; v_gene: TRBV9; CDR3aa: CASSVVRGNTGELFF; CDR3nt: TGTGCCAGCAGCGTCGTGCGGGGTAACACCGGGGAGCTGTTTTTT
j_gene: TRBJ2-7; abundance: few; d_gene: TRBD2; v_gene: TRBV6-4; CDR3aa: CASSDGTSGNYEQYF; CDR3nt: TGTGCCAGCAGTGACGGGACTAGCGGGAACTACGAGCAGTACTTC
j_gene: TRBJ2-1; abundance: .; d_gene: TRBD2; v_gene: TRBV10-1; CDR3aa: CASSEWGGRGYEQFF; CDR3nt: TGCGCCAGCAGTGAGTGGGGCGGGAGAGGCTATGAGCAGTTCTTC
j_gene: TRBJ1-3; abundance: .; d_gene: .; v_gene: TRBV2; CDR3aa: CASTGGNTIYF; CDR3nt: TGTGCCAGCACCGGAGGCAACACCATATATTTT
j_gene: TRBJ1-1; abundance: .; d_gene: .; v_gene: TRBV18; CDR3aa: CASSPTRTDRGNTEAFF; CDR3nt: TGTGCCAGCTCACCAACTCGGACAGATAGGGGGAACACTGAAGCTTTCTTT
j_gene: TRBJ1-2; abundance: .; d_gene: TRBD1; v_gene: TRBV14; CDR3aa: CASSRLQGAAGYTF; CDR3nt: TGTGCCAGCAGCCGACTGCAGGGGGCTGCTGGCTACACCTTC
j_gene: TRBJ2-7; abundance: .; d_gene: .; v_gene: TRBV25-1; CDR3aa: CATLYARSSYEQYF; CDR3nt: TGTGCCACCCTTTACGCCCGGAGCTCCTACGAGCAGTACTTC